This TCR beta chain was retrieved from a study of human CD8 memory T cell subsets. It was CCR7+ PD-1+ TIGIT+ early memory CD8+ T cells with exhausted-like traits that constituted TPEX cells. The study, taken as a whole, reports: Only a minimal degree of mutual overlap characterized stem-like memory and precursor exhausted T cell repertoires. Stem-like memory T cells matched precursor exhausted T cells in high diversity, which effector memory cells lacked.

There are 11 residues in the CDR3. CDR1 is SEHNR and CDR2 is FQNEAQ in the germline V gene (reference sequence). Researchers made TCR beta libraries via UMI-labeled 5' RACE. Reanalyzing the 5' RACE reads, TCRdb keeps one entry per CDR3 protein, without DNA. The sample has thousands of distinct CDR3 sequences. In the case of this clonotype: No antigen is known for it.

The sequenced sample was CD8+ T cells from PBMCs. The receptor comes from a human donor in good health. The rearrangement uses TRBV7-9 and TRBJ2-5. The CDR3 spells CASAPMETQYF.